This is a list of T cell receptor beta chains from one sample in a study of blood T cell repertoires in COVID-19. Sequenced by immunoSEQ multiplex PCR; TCRdb stores in-frame clones only, minus some. The sample carries approximately 440,000 clones, roughly 88% recorded once. Sequencing used peripheral blood. All receptors come from a woman aged 45-65 years with COVID-19, enrolled during active disease. Each CDR3 is given with its conserved first and last residue. A D gene is named only where the DNA matches it firmly. Rows may omit the clone size; those that give it use once, few, many or a size class.

.	.	TRBJ2-6	16	TRBV4-2	TGTGCCAGCAGCCAAGAATCAGGGTCTGGGGCCAACGTCCTGACTTTC	CASSQESGSGANVLTF
.	.	TRBJ1-1	13	TRBV3-1/TRBV3-2	TGTGCCAGCAGCCTGACAGAGAACACTGAAGCTTTCTTT	CASSLTENTEAFF
.	TRBD2	TRBJ2-1	16	TRBV5-1	TGCGCCAGCAGCTTGGATGGCGGGGGGACCTACAATGAGCAGTTCTTC	CASSLDGGGTYNEQFF
.	.	TRBJ1-5	15	TRBV2	TGTGCCAGCAGTTTTGGGGGGGCGGTTGATCAGCCCCAGCATTTT	CASSFGGAVDQPQHF
.	TRBD2	TRBJ2-1	16	TRBV2	TGTGCCAGCATGAGGGGTCAGCGGGGGGTAGACAATGAGCAGTTCTTC	CASMRGQRGVDNEQFF
few	.	TRBJ1-6	14	TRBV28	TGTGCCAGCAGTCCACAGGGTTTTAATTCACCCCTCCACTTT	CASSPQGFNSPLHF
.	.	TRBJ2-3	15	TRBV2	TGTGCCAGCTCACCGGGAGCCAGCGGCACAGATACGCAGTATTTT	CASSPGASGTDTQYF
.	.	TRBJ1-5	16	TRBV19	TGTGCCAGTAGTTCAGAGGGGGATCCTAGGGGACAGCCCCAGCATTTT	CASSSEGDPRGQPQHF
.	.	TRBJ2-5	15	TRBV6-5	TGTGCCAGCAGTTTGGGGGGGGGCCCACAAGAGACCCAGTACTTC	CASSLGGGPQETQYF
once	.	TRBJ1-1	14	TRBV6-5	TGTGCCACCCAGGGGCGTCAGGTTGGTGAAAAAGCTTTCTTT	CATQGRQVGEKAFF
.	TRBD1	TRBJ1-5	15	TRBV5-1	TGCGCCAGCAGCTCAAGTACAGGGGGTATTGAGCCCCAGCATTTT	CASSSSTGGIEPQHF
.	.	TRBJ2-7	18	TRBV5-6	TGTGCCAGCAGCTTGTGGAGTGGTTATGGTAGGGGAAACTACGAGCAGTACTTC	CASSLWSGYGRGNYEQYF
.	TRBD1	TRBJ2-7	13	TRBV7-6	TGTGCCAGCAGCTTAGGGGACAGCTACGAGCAGTACTTC	CASSLGDSYEQYF
.	.	TRBJ2-7	15	TRBV15	TGTGCCACCAGCATTCGACATACGGGGACCTACGAGCAGTACTTC	CATSIRHTGTYEQYF
.	.	TRBJ1-1	12	TRBV10-2	TGCGCCAGCCGGGGGGCGGGTACTGAAGCTTTCTTT	CASRGAGTEAFF
.	TRBD1	TRBJ2-7	17	TRBV5-5	TGTGCCAGCAGCTTGGCTTATATTGACAGGGGGCGAAGGGAGCAGTACTTC	CASSLAYIDRGRREQYF
.	TRBD1	TRBJ1-1	19	TRBV3-1/TRBV3-2	TGTGCCAGCAGCCAAGAATTTGTGCTCGGACAGGGGCCCAACACTGAAGCTTTCTTT	CASSQEFVLGQGPNTEAFF
once	.	TRBJ2-3	15	TRBV28	TGTGCCAGCAGTGATACTTCGCGGATTGGAGATACGCAGTATTTT	CASSDTSRIGDTQYF
.	TRBD1	TRBJ1-2	14	TRBV19	TGTGCCAGTAGACCGGGACAGGGATACTATGGCTACACCTTC	CASRPGQGYYGYTF
.	TRBD1	TRBJ1-4	14	TRBV5-1	TGCGCCAGCAGCTTCACAGGGGGTAATGAAAAACTGTTTTTT	CASSFTGGNEKLFF
.	.	TRBJ2-1	13	TRBV27	TGTGCCAGCAGTCCCCCCACCGGGTGGGAGCAGTTCTTC	CASSPPTGWEQFF
.	TRBD1	TRBJ2-7	15	TRBV6-1	TGTGCCAGCACTTCAAGTGGACAGGGCTCCTACGAGCAGTACTTC	CASTSSGQGSYEQYF
.	TRBD1	TRBJ1-1	13	TRBV19	TGTGCCAGTAGTCCCCGGGACAGGGGTGAAGCTTTCTTT	CASSPRDRGEAFF
.	TRBD1	TRBJ2-5	15	TRBV6-5	TGTGCCAGCAGTCAGGGGGACAGGGTTCAAGAGACCCAGTACTTC	CASSQGDRVQETQYF
.	.	TRBJ1-1	12	TRBV5-6	TGTGCCAGCAGCTTGGGGACAGACGAAGCTTTCTTT	CASSLGTDEAFF
.	.	TRBJ2-5	16	TRBV12-5	TGTGCTAGTGGTATGCGACTCTTAGGGGTCCGCGAGACCCAGTACTTC	CASGMRLLGVRETQYF
.	TRBD1	TRBJ1-2	14	TRBV28	TGTGCCAGCAGCTCCCGGGACAGGAGAGGTGGCTACACCTTC	CASSSRDRRGGYTF
.	TRBD1	TRBJ2-1	15	TRBV9	TGTGCCAGCAGCCCACCCGGACAGGGGGTTTTTGAGCAGTTCTTC	CASSPPGQGVFEQFF
.	.	TRBJ2-7	11	TRBV12-3/TRBV12-4	TGTGCCAGCAGCCTGACTGGCGAGCAGTACTTC	CASSLTGEQYF
.	.	TRBJ2-5	14	TRBV4-1	TGCGCCAGCAGCCGGGGGAGGCTAAGGGAGACCCAGTACTTC	CASSRGRLRETQYF
once	TRBD2	TRBJ2-3	17	TRBV18	TGTGCCAGCTCATCTCTGACTAGCGGTTCACTGGCAGATACGCAGTATTTT	CASSSLTSGSLADTQYF
once	.	TRBJ2-7	15	TRBV24-1	TGTGCCACCCGTCCCCTGATTCTTTATTCGGGCGAGCAGTACTTC	CATRPLILYSGEQYF
.	.	TRBJ1-3	14	TRBV11-2	TGTGCCAGCAGCGCAGGGATCTCTGGAAACACCATATATTTT	CASSAGISGNTIYF
.	.	TRBJ2-7	15	TRBV10-2	TGCGCCAGCAGCGTCCCGGGGACAATTCCGAGGGAGCAGTACTTC	CASSVPGTIPREQYF
.	.	TRBJ2-1	13	TRBV6-4	TGTGCCAGCAGTGACTCGGGGACAACTGAGCAGTTCTTC	CASSDSGTTEQFF
.	.	TRBJ2-7	13	TRBV27	TGTGCCAGCAGATGGGCCGGCTCCTACGAGCAGTACTTC	CASRWAGSYEQYF
.	.	TRBJ2-2	15	TRBV9	TGTGCCAGCAGCGTAGCTACGGCAGGGTCCGGGGAGCTGTTTTTT	CASSVATAGSGELFF
few	.	TRBJ2-3	15	TRBV27	TGTGCCAGCAGTCCCGACTACGCTAGCACAGATACGCAGTATTTT	CASSPDYASTDTQYF